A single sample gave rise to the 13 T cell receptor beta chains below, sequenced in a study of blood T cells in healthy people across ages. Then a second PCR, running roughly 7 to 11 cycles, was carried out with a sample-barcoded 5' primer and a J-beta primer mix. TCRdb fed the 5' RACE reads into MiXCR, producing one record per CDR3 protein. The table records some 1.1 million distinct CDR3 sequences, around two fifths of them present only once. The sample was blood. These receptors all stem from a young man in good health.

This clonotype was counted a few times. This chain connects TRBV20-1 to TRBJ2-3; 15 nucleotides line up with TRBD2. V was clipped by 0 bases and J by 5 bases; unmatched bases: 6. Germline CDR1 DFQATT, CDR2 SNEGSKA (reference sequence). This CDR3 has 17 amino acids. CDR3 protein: CSARDGLAGGPGDTQYF. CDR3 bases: TGCAGTGCTAGAGATGGACTAGCGGGGGGGCCGGGAGATACGCAGTATTTT.

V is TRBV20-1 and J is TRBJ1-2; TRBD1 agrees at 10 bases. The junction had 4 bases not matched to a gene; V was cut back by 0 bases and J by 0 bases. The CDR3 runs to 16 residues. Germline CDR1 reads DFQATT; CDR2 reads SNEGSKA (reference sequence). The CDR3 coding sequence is TGCAGTGCTAGAGACTGGGACAGGGGAGCTAACTATGGCTACACCTTC. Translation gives CSARDWDRGANYGYTF.

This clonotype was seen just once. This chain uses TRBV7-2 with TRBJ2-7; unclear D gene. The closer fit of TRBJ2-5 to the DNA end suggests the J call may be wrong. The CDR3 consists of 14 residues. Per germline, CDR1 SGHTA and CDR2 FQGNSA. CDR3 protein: CASSLNLGQETQYF. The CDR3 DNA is TGTGCCAGCAGCTTAAATCTGGGACAAGAGACCCAGTACTTC.

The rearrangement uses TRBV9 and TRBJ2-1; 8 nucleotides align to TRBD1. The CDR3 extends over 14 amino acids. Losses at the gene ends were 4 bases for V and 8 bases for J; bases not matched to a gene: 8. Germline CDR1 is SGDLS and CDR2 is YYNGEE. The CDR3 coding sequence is TGTGCCAGCAGCCCGAACCAGGGGGCCTATGAGCAGTTCTTC. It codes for CASSPNQGAYEQFF.

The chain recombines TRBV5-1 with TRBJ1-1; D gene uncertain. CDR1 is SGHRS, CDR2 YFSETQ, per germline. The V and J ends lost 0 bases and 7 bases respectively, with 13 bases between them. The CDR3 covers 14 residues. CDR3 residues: CASSLEWETSEAFF. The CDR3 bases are TGCGCCAGCAGCTTGGAATGGGAAACGAGTGAAGCTTTCTTT.

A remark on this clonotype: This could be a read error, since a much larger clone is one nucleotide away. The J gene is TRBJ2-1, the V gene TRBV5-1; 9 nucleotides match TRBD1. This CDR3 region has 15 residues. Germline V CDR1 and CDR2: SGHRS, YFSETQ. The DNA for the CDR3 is TGCGCCAACAGCCCAACAGGGGGCGTAAACAATGAGCAGTTCTTC. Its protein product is CANSPTGGVNNEQFF.

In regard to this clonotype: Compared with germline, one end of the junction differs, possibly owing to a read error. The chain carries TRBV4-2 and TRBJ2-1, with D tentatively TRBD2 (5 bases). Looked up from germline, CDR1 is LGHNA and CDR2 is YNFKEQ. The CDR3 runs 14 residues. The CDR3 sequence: CASCGGYSYNKQFF. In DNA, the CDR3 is TGTGCCAGCTGTGGCGGGTACTCCTACAATAAGCAGTTCTTC.

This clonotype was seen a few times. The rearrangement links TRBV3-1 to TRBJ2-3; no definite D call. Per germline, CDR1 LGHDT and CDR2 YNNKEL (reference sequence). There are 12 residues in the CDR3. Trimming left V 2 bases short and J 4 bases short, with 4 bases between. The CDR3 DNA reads TGTGCCAGCAGCCAACGAGCAGATACGCAGTATTTT. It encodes CASSQRADTQYF.

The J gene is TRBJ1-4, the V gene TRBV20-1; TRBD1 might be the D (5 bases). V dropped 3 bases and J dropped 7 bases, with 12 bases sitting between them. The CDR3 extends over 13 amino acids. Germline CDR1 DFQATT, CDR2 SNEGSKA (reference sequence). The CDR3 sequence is CSAREGYSEKLFF. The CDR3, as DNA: TGCAGTGCTAGGGAGGGGTATAGTGAAAAACTGTTTTTT.

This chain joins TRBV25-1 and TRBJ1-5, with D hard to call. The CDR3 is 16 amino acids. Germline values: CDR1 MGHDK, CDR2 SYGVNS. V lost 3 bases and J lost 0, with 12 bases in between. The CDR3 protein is CASSDSTTGSNQPQHF. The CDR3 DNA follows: TGTGCCAGCAGTGATTCCACGACCGGTAGCAATCAGCCCCAGCATTTT.

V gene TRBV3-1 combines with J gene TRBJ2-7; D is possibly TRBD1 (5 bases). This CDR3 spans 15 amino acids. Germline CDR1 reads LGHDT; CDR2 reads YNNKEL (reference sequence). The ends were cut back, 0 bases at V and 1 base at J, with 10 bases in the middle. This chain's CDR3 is CASSQDRALSYEQYF. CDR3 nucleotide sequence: TGTGCCAGCAGCCAAGACAGGGCCCTATCCTACGAGCAGTACTTC.

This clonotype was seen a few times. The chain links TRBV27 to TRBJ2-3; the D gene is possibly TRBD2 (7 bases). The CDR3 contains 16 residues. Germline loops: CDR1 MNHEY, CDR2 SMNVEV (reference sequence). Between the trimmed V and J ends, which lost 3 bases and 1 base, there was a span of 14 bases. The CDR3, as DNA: TGTGCCAGCAGTTTGGCGGGCGGGGGCCGCACAGATACGCAGTATTTT. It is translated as CASSLAGGGRTDTQYF.

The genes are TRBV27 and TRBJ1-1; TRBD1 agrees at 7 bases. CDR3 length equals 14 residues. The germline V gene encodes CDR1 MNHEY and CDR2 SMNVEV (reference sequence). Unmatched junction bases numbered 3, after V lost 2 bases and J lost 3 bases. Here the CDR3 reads CASSLDREYTEAFF. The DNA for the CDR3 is TGTGCCAGCAGTTTAGACAGGGAGTACACTGAAGCTTTCTTT.